This T cell receptor beta chain was profiled in a study of CD8 T cells in ankylosing spondylitis (dated by TCRdb to 2015 to 2018). In terms of the full investigation: To find TCR variants linked to disease, the study profiled T cell receptor beta repertoires in ankylosing spondylitis patients and healthy donors. The full study cohort was made up of about two dozen ankylosing spondylitis patients and 108 healthy donors. Peripheral blood was sampled, and synovial fluid was additionally collected from ankylosing spondylitis patients. What the study reported, not specific to this receptor: In peripheral blood, the disease-linked clones were found at relatively low frequencies and had a CD8+ phenotype. Some motif variants had previously been reported in the synovial fluid and blood of reactive arthritis patients, which suggests shared mechanisms of disease initiation. A TCR beta motif made up of several highly homologous amino acid variants appeared to be characteristic of blood from ankylosing spondylitis patients. Significant enrichment of the disease-linked clones was reported in matched synovial fluid samples from ankylosing spondylitis patients.

This clonotype was observed at least ten times. Its binding antigen is unknown. Base qualities are not recorded, but no much larger clone differs from it by a single base. TCRdb shows the sequencer as Illumina HiSeq 2500. Quantitative 5'-RACE with molecular barcodes was the method used to prepare the TCR beta libraries. As for the authors' bioinformatics: A new computational method, built on a probabilistic model of VDJ rearrangement, was used to identify disease-linked TCR variants. TCRdb took the public reads, trimmed them with fastp at Q25, ran MiXCR for clone calling and kept in-frame beta chains. A single entry per CDR3 protein holds the most common genes and DNA from its merged rows. These V and J calls are TCRdb output, not the study's own analysis. The sample contains just over 150,000 distinct CDR3 sequences, around 17% of them found a single time. The ten largest clones add up to under 9% of the sample.

The TCR sequence derives from a male donor with ankylosing spondylitis or in good health (not recorded which). Sequenced material: blood, either unsorted or a sorted T cell fraction (not recorded which).

Read as DNA, the sequence is TGTGCCAGCAGCGTTCGTCCCTGGGACAGTGCTATCACAGATACGCAGTATTTT. Translated, it reads CASSVRPWDSAITDTQYF. This chain is built from TRBV9 and TRBJ2-3; 7 bases in the middle match TRBD1. The CDR3 has 18 amino acids, counting the end cysteine and phenylalanine. Only the CDR3 portion is preserved as DNA: 54 bases, with reading frame beginning at the first base. CDR1 and CDR2 were assigned from the germline V gene as SGDLS and YYNGEE. Trimmed from V: 2 bases; trimmed from J: 2 bases; junction bases lacking a gene match: 14.